One T cell receptor (beta chain) is described in this entry. The data are from a study of blood T cell repertoires in COVID-19. Germline V gene data show CDR1 as SGHNT and CDR2 as YENEEA. Trimming removed 5 bases from V and 1 base from J; junction bases left unmatched: 4. This CDR3 region has 15 residues. Original analysis: Amplification with reference gene primers provided the estimates of nucleated cell counts. Profiled with immunoSEQ multiplex PCR; TCRdb holds only in-frame clones, not every one. Clone size and V and J calls were adopted from that table, with D and trimming inferred from the DNA. The sample lists around 180,000 clones, 82% occurring once.

The sample was peripheral blood. V gene TRBV11-3 combines with J gene TRBJ2-7, with TRBD2 matching over 11 bases. This clonotype originated in an elderly woman with active or convalescent COVID-19. The CDR3 loop is CASSTGLAASYEQYF. In DNA, the CDR3 is TGTGCCAGCAGCACGGGACTAGCGGCTTCCTACGAGCAGTACTTC.